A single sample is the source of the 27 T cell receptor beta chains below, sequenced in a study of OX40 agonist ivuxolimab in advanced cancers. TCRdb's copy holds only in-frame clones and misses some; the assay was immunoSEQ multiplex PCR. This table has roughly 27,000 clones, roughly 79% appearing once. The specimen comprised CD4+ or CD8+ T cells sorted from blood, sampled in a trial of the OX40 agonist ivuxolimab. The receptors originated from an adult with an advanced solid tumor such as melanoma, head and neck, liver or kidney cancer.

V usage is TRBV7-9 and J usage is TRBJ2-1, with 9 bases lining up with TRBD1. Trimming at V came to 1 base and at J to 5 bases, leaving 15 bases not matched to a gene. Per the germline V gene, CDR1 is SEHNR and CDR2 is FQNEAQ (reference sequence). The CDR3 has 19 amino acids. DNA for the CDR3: TGTGCCAGCAGCTTAGAAGGGACAGGGTGGACATCGGCACACAATGAGCAGTTCTTC. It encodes CASSLEGTGWTSAHNEQFF.

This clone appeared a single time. CDR3 residues: CASSLDHSGETQYF. The CDR3 coding sequence is TGTGCCAGCAGCTTAGATCACTCCGGGGAGACCCAGTACTTC. This chain uses TRBV7-9 with TRBJ2-5; no firm D call. CDR1 SEHNR and CDR2 FQNEAQ come from the germline V gene (reference sequence). The CDR3 is made up of 14 amino acids. Deletions cut 1 base from V and 5 bases from J, with 11 bases between.

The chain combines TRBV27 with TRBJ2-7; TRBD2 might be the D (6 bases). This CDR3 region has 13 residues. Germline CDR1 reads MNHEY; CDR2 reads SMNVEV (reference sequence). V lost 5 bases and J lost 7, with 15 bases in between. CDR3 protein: CASSRGGLGEQYF. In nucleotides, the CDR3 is TGTGCCAGCAGTCGGGGAGGCCTCGGGGAGCAGTACTTC.

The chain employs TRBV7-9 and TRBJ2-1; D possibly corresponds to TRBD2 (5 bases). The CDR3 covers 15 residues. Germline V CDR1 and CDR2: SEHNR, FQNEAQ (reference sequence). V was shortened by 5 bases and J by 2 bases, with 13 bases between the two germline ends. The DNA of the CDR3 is TGTGCCAGCAGCCCAATTACGGGGACCTACAATGAGCAGTTCTTC. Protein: CASSPITGTYNEQFF.

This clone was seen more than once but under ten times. The CDR3 nucleotides are TGTGCCAGCAGCTTAGGTCGCTTCTACGAGCAGTACTTC. Its translation: CASSLGRFYEQYF. The chain couples TRBV7-6 to TRBJ2-7, with D uncertain. The CDR3 loop spans 13 amino acids. The V gene lost 1 base and the J gene lost 3 bases, with 7 bases spanning the gap. Germline V gives CDR1 SGHVS, CDR2 FNYEAQ.

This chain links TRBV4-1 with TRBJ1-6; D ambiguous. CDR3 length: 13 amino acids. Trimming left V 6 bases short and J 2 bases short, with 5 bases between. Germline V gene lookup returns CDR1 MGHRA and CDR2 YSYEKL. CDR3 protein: CASRGAYNSPLHF. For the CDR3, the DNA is TGCGCCAGCAGGGGTGCCTATAATTCACCCCTCCACTTT.

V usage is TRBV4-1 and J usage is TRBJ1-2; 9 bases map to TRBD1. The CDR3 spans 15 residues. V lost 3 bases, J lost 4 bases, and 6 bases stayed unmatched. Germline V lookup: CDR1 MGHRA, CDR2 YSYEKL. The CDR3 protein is CASSHTGTGSYGYTF. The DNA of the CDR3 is TGCGCCAGCAGCCATACCGGGACAGGGAGCTATGGCTACACCTTC.

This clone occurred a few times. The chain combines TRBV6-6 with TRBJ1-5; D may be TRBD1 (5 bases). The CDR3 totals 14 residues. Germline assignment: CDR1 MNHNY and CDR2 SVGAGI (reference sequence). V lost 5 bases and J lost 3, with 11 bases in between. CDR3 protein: CASSQTAFNQPQHF. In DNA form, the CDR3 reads TGTGCCAGCAGTCAGACAGCGTTCAATCAGCCCCAGCATTTT.

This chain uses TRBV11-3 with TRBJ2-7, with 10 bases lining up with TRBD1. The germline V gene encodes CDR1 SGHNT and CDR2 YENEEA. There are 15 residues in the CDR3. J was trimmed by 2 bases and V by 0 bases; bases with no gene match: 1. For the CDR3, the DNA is TGTGCCAGCAGCTTAGATGGGACAGGGGCCTACGAGCAGTACTTC. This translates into CASSLDGTGAYEQYF. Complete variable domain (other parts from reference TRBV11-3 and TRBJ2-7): EAGVVQSPRYKIIEKKQPVAFWCNPISGHNTLYWYLQNLGQGPELLIRYENEEAVDDSQLPKDRFSAERLKGVDSTLKIQPAELGDSAVYLCASSLDGTGAYEQYFGPGTRLTVT.

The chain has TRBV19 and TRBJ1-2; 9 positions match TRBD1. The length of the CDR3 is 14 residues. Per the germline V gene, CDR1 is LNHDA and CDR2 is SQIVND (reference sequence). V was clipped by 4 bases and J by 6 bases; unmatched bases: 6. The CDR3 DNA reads TGTGCCAGTAGTACCCGGGACAGGGCTCATGGCTACACCTTC. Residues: CASSTRDRAHGYTF.

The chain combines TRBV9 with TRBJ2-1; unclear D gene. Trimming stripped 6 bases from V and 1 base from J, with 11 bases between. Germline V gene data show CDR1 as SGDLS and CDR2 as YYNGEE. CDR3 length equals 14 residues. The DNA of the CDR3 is TGTGCCAGCAATCCAGGCACATCCTACAATGAGCAGTTCTTC. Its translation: CASNPGTSYNEQFF.

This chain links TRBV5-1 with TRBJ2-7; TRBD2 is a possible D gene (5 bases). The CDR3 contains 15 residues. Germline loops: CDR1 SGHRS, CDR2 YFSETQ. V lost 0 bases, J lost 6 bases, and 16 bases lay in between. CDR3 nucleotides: TGCGCCAGCAGCTTGGCCTTTACGGGAAGGGTCGAGCAGTACTTC. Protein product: CASSLAFTGRVEQYF.

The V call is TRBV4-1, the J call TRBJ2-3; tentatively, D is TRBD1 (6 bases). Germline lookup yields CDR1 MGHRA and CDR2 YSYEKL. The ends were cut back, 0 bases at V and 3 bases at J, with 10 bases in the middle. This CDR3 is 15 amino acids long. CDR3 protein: CASSQDAGATDTQYF. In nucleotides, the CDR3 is TGCGCCAGCAGCCAAGATGCAGGGGCGACAGATACGCAGTATTTT.

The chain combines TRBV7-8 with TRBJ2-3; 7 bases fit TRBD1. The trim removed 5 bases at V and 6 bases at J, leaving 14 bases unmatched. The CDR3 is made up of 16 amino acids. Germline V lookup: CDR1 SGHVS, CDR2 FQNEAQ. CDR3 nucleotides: TGTGCCAGCAGCGTCGGGACAGTGTTTGGTGGGGATACGCAGTATTTT. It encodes CASSVGTVFGGDTQYF.

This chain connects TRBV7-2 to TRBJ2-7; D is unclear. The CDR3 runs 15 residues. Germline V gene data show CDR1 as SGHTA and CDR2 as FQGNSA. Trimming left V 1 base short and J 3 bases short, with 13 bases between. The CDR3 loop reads CASSLESRAGYEQYF. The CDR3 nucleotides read TGTGCCAGCAGCTTAGAGTCAAGGGCCGGCTACGAGCAGTACTTC.

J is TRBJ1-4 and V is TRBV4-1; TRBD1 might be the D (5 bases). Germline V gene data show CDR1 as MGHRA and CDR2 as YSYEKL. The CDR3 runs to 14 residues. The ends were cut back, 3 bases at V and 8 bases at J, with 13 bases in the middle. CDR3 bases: TGCGCCAGCAGCCATCAGCGCAGGGACGAAAAACTGTTTTTT. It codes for CASSHQRRDEKLFF.

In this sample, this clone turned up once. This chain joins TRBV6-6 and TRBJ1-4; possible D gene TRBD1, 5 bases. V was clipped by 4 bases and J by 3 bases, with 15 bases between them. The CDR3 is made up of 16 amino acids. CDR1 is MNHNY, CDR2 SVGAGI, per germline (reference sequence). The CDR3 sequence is CASSSSGGAPNEKLFF. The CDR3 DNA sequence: TGTGCCAGCAGTTCCTCCGGAGGGGCCCCTAATGAAAAACTGTTTTTT.

The CDR3, as DNA: TGTGCCAGCATACTCCGGGACAGGGCATTTTCACCCCTCCACTTT. Encoded protein: CASILRDRAFSPLHF. The chain is built from TRBV6-6 and TRBJ1-6; 9 bases agree with TRBD1. V lost 7 bases, J lost 9 bases, and 10 bases stayed unmatched. This CDR3 spans 15 amino acids. Germline CDR1 MNHNY, CDR2 SVGAGI (reference sequence).

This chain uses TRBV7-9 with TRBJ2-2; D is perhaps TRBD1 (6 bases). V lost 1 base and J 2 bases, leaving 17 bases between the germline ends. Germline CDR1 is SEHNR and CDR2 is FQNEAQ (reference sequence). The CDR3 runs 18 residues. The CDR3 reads CASSLVSGVNPNTGELFF. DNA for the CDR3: TGTGCCAGCAGCTTAGTGTCAGGGGTAAACCCTAACACCGGGGAGCTGTTTTTT. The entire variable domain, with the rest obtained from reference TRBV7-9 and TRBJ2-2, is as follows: DTGVSQNPRHKITKRGQNVTFRCDPISEHNRLYWYRQTLGQGPEFLTYFQNEAQLEKSRLLSDRFSAERPKGSFSTLEIQRTEQGDSAMYLCASSLVSGVNPNTGELFFGEGSRLTVL.

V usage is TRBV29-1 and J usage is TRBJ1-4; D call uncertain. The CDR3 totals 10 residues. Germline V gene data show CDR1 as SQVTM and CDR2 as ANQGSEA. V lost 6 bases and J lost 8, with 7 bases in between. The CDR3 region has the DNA TGCAGCGTAGTGACCGAAAAACTGTTTTTT. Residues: CSVVTEKLFF.

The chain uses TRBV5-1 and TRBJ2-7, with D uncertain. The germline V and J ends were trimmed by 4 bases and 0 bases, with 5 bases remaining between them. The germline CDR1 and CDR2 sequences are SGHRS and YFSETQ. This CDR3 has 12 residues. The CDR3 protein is CASSPNSYEQYF. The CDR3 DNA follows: TGCGCCAGCAGCCCAAACTCCTACGAGCAGTACTTC.

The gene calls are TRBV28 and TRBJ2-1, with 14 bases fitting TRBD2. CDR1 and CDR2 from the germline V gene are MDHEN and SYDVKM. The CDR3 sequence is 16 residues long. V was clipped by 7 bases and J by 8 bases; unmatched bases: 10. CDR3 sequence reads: CASTKGTSGRSYEQFF. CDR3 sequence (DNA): TGTGCCAGCACTAAGGGGACTAGCGGGAGAAGCTATGAGCAGTTCTTC.

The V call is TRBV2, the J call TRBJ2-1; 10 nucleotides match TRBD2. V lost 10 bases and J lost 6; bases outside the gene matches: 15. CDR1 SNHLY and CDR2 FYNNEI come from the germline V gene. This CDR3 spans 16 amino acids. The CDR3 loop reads CAIHPHPRTSGNEQFF. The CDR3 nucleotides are TGTGCCATCCACCCCCACCCACGGACTAGCGGCAATGAGCAGTTCTTC.

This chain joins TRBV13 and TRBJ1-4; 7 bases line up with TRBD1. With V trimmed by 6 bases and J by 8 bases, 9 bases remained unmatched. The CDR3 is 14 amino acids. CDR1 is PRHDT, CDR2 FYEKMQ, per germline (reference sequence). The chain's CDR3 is CASSTQGYREKLFF. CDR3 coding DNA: TGTGCCAGCAGTACACAGGGGTATAGGGAAAAACTGTTTTTT.

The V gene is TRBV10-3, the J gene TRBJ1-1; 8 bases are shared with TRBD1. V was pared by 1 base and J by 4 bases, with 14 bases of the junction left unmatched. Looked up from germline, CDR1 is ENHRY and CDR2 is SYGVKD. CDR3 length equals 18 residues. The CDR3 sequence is CAISEFRHRADRATEAFF. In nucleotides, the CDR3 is TGTGCCATCAGTGAGTTCCGTCATAGAGCGGACAGGGCCACTGAAGCTTTCTTT.

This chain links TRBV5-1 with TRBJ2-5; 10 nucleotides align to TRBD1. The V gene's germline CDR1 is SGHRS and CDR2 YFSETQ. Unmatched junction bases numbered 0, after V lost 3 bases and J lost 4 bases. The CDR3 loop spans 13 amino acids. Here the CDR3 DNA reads TGCGCCAGCAGCTGGACAGGGGGAGAGACCCAGTACTTC. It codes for CASSWTGGETQYF.

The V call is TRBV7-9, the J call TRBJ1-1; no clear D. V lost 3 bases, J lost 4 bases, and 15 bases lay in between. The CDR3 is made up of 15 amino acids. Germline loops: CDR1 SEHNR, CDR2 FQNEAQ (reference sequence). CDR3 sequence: CASSFYRGWGTEAFF. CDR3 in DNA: TGTGCCAGCAGCTTCTATCGAGGCTGGGGCACTGAAGCTTTCTTT.